This T cell receptor (beta chain) came from a study of identical twins. TCRdb recomputed calls from the 5' RACE reads with MiXCR, one row per CDR3 protein. The table lists 400,000 to 500,000 distinct CDR3 sequences, approximately 17% of them singletons. V dropped 1 base and J dropped 3 bases, with 11 bases sitting between them. From germline, CDR1 is SNHLY and CDR2 FYNNEI. This CDR3 has 15 residues. Sequencing was performed on naive T cells sorted from blood. The genes are TRBV2 and TRBJ2-3; the D gene is possibly TRBD2 (6 bases). This sequence originates from a man between 45 and 60 years old in good health. The CDR3 nucleotides are TGTGCCAGCAGTGAAGACGGGACTTCTACAGATACGCAGTATTTT. Protein sequence: CASSEDGTSTDTQYF. The full variable domain, its missing parts supplied by reference TRBV2 and TRBJ2-3, is EPEVTQTPSHQVTQMGQEVILRCVPISNHLYFYWYRQILGQKVEFLVSFYNNEISEKSEIFDDQFSVERPDGSNFTLKIRSTKLEDSAMYFCASSEDGTSTDTQYFGPGTRLTVL.